This T cell receptor beta chain was recovered during a study of cytomegalovirus exposure and HLA in healthy donors. Findings and caveats of the study: TCR beta V- and J-gene trimming was later associated with a missense DCLRE1C variant. Only CMV serostatus was available as immune exposure information. Indistinguishable V segments such as TRBV6-2 and TRBV6-3 were excluded.

The sample holds a few counts of this clone. Its cognate antigen is unknown. Germline V gene sequence: CDR1 GTSNPN, CDR2 SVGIG (reference sequence). J was trimmed by 2 bases and V by 5 bases; bases with no gene match: 2. The CDR3 extends over 13 amino acids. Healthy bone marrow donors made up the donors. Primers included in the PCR were 60 Vbeta and 13 Jbeta primers. The table came from immunoSEQ multiplex PCR; TCRdb's copy has only in-frame clones and leaves some out. The sample yields under 150,000 clones, 60% to 80% seen once. This chain uses TRBV30 with TRBJ2-5, with 10 bases lining up with TRBD2. Sequencing used PBMCs. This clonotype was sampled from a male donor in good health and CMV-seronegative. The CDR3 sequence: CAWALAGQETQYF. CDR3 bases: TGTGCCTGGGCACTAGCGGGGCAAGAGACCCAGTACTTC.